A single sample is the source of the 6 T cell receptor beta chains below, sequenced in a study of cytomegalovirus exposure and HLA in healthy donors. The study ran its PCR with 60 Vbeta and 13 Jbeta primers. Profiled with immunoSEQ multiplex PCR; TCRdb holds only in-frame clones, not every one. The data hold approximately 120,000 clones, with about 70% observed a single time. Sequencing used PBMCs. Receptor source: a woman between 35 and 50 years old in good health and CMV-seropositive.

The V and J genes are TRBV19 and TRBJ1-4, with 7 nucleotides matching TRBD1. V dropped 1 base and J dropped 8; count of bases not matched to a gene: 4. Per the germline V gene, CDR1 is LNHDA and CDR2 is SQIVND (reference sequence). The CDR3 is 14 amino acids. CDR3 sequence (DNA): TGTGCCAGTAGTATAGGACAGGGAAGGGAAAAACTGTTTTTT. This codes for CASSIGQGREKLFF. Full variable domain (remainder filled in from reference TRBV19 and TRBJ1-4): DGGITQSPKYLFRKEGQNVTLSCEQNLNHDAMYWYRQDPGQGLRLIYYSQIVNDFQKGDIAEGYSVSREKKESFPLTVTSAQKNPTAFYLCASSIGQGREKLFFGSGTQLSVL.

CDR3 in amino acids: CASSLSVQGVGHSPLHF. Written as DNA, the CDR3 is TGTGCCAGCAGCTTATCAGTACAGGGTGTCGGGCATTCACCCCTCCACTTT. The chain couples TRBV7-8 to TRBJ1-6, with D tentatively TRBD1 (6 bases). Deletions cut 2 bases from V and 8 bases from J, with 19 bases between. The CDR3 length is 17 residues. Germline-derived CDR1 and CDR2 are SGHVS and FQNEAQ.

The V gene is TRBV2, the J gene TRBJ2-7, with 10 bases that match TRBD1. The CDR3 runs 14 residues. Unmatched junction bases numbered 2, after V lost 4 bases and J lost 2 bases. Germline lookup yields CDR1 SNHLY and CDR2 FYNNEI. The CDR3 DNA reads as TGTGCCAGCAGTGCTGACAGGGGGCCCTACGAGCAGTACTTC. Protein sequence: CASSADRGPYEQYF.

This chain uses TRBV27 with TRBJ1-5; 7 nucleotides line up with TRBD1. In germline, CDR1 is MNHEY, CDR2 SMNVEV (reference sequence). This CDR3 contains 14 residues. The junction had 7 bases not matched to a gene; V was cut back by 7 bases and J by 4 bases. CDR3: CASNKWDRNQPQHF. CDR3 DNA sequence: TGTGCCAGCAATAAGTGGGACAGAAATCAGCCCCAGCATTTT.

This clone was detected only once. CDR3 loop: CASSPQDITGELFF. Written as DNA, the CDR3 is TGTGCCAGCTCACCCCAGGACATAACCGGGGAGCTGTTTTTT. The V call is TRBV18, the J call TRBJ2-2; tentative D call: TRBD1 (5 bases). CDR3 length equals 14 residues. The germline CDR1 and CDR2 sequences are KGHSH and LQKENI. The ends were cut back, 3 bases at V and 5 bases at J, with 10 bases in the middle.

This rearrangement joins TRBV5-4 to TRBJ2-5, with 7 bases aligning to TRBD1. The germline V gene encodes CDR1 SGHNT and CDR2 YYREEE (reference sequence). V shed 4 bases and J 4 bases; nucleotides not matched to a gene: 4. This CDR3 is 13 amino acids long. The CDR3 bases are TGTGCCAGCAGCCGCCGACAGGGAGAGACCCAGTACTTC. This translates into CASSRRQGETQYF.